The sequence of this T cell receptor beta chain was determined in a study of PD-L1 blockade in urothelial cancer. The germline CDR1 and CDR2 sequences are SGDLS and YYNGEE. Trimming took 0 bases from V and 1 from J, leaving 9 bases between them. This CDR3 contains 15 residues. Synthetic TCR analog templates were spiked into all PCRs individually. The data were produced by immunoSEQ multiplex PCR, yet TCRdb's version contains in-frame clones alone and is incomplete. The sample lists under 40,000 clones; roughly 90% were seen once. This clone has just one count. This TCR was sampled from a man between 65 and 85 years old with urothelial cancer. V gene TRBV9 combines with J gene TRBJ2-3; no clear D. The sequencing used PBMCs, collected around atezolizumab (anti-PD-L1) treatment. The CDR3 bases are TGTGCCAGCAGCGTAGGGTCACTTGGCACAGATACGCAGTATTTT. Amino acids: CASSVGSLGTDTQYF.